This section outlines one T cell receptor beta chain sequence together with its context. These data originate in a study of cytomegalovirus exposure and HLA in healthy donors. Germline-derived CDR1 and CDR2 are SGHVS and FNYEAQ. V lost 5 bases and J 4 bases, leaving 6 bases between the germline ends. The CDR3 length is 12 residues. The table came from immunoSEQ multiplex PCR; TCRdb's copy has only in-frame clones and leaves some out. The table shows fewer than 150,000 clones, with about 86% occurring only once. The TCR comes from a woman between 18 and 29 years old in good health and CMV-seropositive. The specimen was PBMCs. This chain links TRBV7-6 with TRBJ2-1; no firm D call. CDR3: CASSLTYNEQFF. In DNA form, the CDR3 reads TGTGCCAGCAGCCTCACTTACAATGAGCAGTTCTTC.